The 16 T cell receptor beta chains below come from one sample, sequenced in a study of T cell responses to AZD1222 COVID-19 vaccine. The table came from immunoSEQ multiplex PCR; TCRdb's copy has only in-frame clones and leaves some out. The sample has 90,000 to 150,000 clones, 70% to 90% seen once; the top ten hold less than 4.5%. The sample was peripheral blood, taken on day 0 of AZD1222 vaccination. These receptor sequences come from an adult in good health.

This rearrangement joins TRBV7-9 to TRBJ2-7; maybe TRBD1 (7 bases). The CDR3 runs 13 residues. Per the germline V gene, CDR1 is SEHNR and CDR2 is FQNEAQ (reference sequence). Trimming left V 3 bases short and J 3 bases short, with 9 bases between. In DNA, the CDR3 is TGTGCCAGCAGCTTCAGGGGGGTCTACGAGCAGTACTTC. Translated, it gives CASSFRGVYEQYF.

The rearrangement links TRBV6-4 to TRBJ2-6; 11 positions match TRBD1. CDR1 and CDR2 (germline): MRHNA, SNTAGT. The length of the CDR3 is 17 residues. After removal of 1 base from V and 2 bases from J, the junction contained 1 base not matched to a gene. CDR3 sequence reads: CASSDWTGGAGANVLTF. The CDR3, as DNA: TGTGCCAGCAGTGACTGGACAGGGGGCGCTGGGGCCAACGTCCTGACTTTC.

The chain is built from TRBV7-3 and TRBJ1-6; D remains unclear. Germline V gene lookup returns CDR1 SGHTA and CDR2 FQGTGA. Trimming shortened V by 1 base and J by 6 bases, and 4 bases separated the two germline ends. The CDR3 consists of 13 residues. The CDR3 region is CASSLNLNSPLHF. The CDR3, as DNA: TGTGCCAGCAGCTTAAACCTTAATTCACCCCTCCACTTT. The variable domain in full, completed from reference TRBV7-3 and TRBJ1-6, reads GAGVSQTPSNKVTEKGKYVELRCDPISGHTALYWYRQSLGQGPEFLIYFQGTGAADDSGLPNDRFFAVRPEGSVSTLKIQRTERGDSAVYLCASSLNLNSPLHFGNGTRLTVT.

J is TRBJ2-3 and V is TRBV18; 11 bases match TRBD2. J was trimmed by 1 base and V by 3 bases; bases with no gene match: 0. The CDR3 length is 15 residues. Germline V lookup: CDR1 KGHSH, CDR2 LQKENI. The DNA for the CDR3 is TGTGCCAGCTCACCGACTAGCGGGGGCACAGATACGCAGTATTTT. Translation gives CASSPTSGGTDTQYF.

This clone was seen once. The chain carries TRBV28 and TRBJ1-2; no definite D call. The ends were cut back, 3 bases at V and 0 bases at J, with 2 bases in the middle. The germline gives CDR1 MDHEN, CDR2 SYDVKM. The CDR3 has 12 residues. CDR3 in DNA: TGTGCCAGCAGTTTCACTAACTATGGCTACACCTTC. Protein sequence: CASSFTNYGYTF.

The rearrangement joins TRBV9 to TRBJ1-6, with TRBD1 matching 7 bases. V lost 0 bases to trimming and J lost 7 bases; unmatched junction nucleotides: 4. This CDR3 spans 15 amino acids. CDR1 is SGDLS and CDR2 is YYNGEE in the germline V gene. The CDR3 DNA follows: TGTGCCAGCAGCGTAGACGGACAGGAAAATTCACCCCTCCACTTT. This encodes CASSVDGQENSPLHF.

The V gene is TRBV6-5, the J gene TRBJ2-7; D is unclear. V lost 0 bases and J lost 2, with 8 bases in between. The CDR3 sequence is 14 residues long. Per the germline V gene, CDR1 is MNHEY and CDR2 is SVGAGI. The CDR3 DNA follows: TGTGCCAGCAGTTACTCTGGTCTAGCCTACGAGCAGTACTTC. This gives the protein CASSYSGLAYEQYF.

The gene calls are TRBV5-1 and TRBJ1-2; 9 bases fit TRBD1. J was trimmed by 5 bases and V by 0 bases; bases with no gene match: 2. The CDR3 spans 14 residues. Per germline, CDR1 SGHRS and CDR2 YFSETQ. The CDR3 sequence is CASSLGDREYGYTF. CDR3 nucleotide sequence: TGCGCCAGCAGCTTGGGGGACAGGGAATATGGCTACACCTTC.

V and J are TRBV9 and TRBJ1-1; D not resolved. The CDR3 loop spans 10 amino acids. The V and J ends lost 7 bases and 7 bases respectively, with 8 bases between them. The V gene's germline CDR1 is SGDLS and CDR2 YYNGEE. The CDR3 loop reads CASGDYEAFF. CDR3 DNA sequence: TGTGCCAGCGGGGATTATGAAGCTTTCTTT.

V usage is TRBV9 and J usage is TRBJ1-1, with 8 bases aligning to TRBD1. The CDR3 extends over 16 amino acids. Trimming took 4 bases from V and 3 from J; bases not matched to a gene: 11. Germline CDR1 and CDR2: SGDLS and YYNGEE. DNA of the CDR3: TGTGCCAGCAGCCCCGGACAGGGAAGTTGGGACACTGAAGCTTTCTTT. This encodes CASSPGQGSWDTEAFF.

The V gene is TRBV19, the J gene TRBJ1-1; 8 bases are shared with TRBD1. CDR1 and CDR2 from the germline V gene are LNHDA and SQIVND (reference sequence). The CDR3 covers 16 residues. With V trimmed by 6 bases and J by 0 bases, 9 bases remained unmatched. In nucleotides, the CDR3 is TGTGCCAGTAGCTCCGGGACAGGATATTTGAACACTGAAGCTTTCTTT. Protein sequence: CASSSGTGYLNTEAFF.

V is TRBV3-1 (or the pseudogene TRBV3-2) and J is TRBJ1-1; 9 bases match TRBD1. CDR1 and CDR2 from the germline V gene are LGHDT and YNNKEL (reference sequence). J was trimmed by 1 base and V by 4 bases; bases with no gene match: 4. This CDR3 spans 15 amino acids. Here the CDR3 reads CASSPRGQGNTEAFF. The CDR3 DNA follows: TGTGCCAGCAGCCCCCGGGGACAGGGGAACACTGAAGCTTTCTTT.

The rearrangement joins TRBV12-3 or TRBV12-4 to TRBJ1-2; maybe TRBD1 (5 bases). This CDR3 has 12 residues. Trimming took off 3 bases at V and 12 bases at J, with 14 bases between the two ends. The chain's CDR3 is CASSFRGIFNTF. The CDR3 DNA sequence: TGTGCCAGCAGTTTTCGGGGGATCTTCAACACCTTC.

In this sample, this clone turned up a few times. The chain combines TRBV6-5 with TRBJ1-5; D is ambiguous. V was cut by 8 bases and J by 4 bases, with 12 bases left in between. The length of the CDR3 is 13 residues. Germline V gives CDR1 MNHEY, CDR2 SVGAGI. The CDR3 protein is CASLGLNNQPQHF. The DNA of the CDR3 is TGTGCCAGCCTGGGTCTCAATAATCAGCCCCAGCATTTT.

With regard to this clone: In the same sample, other DNA sequences code for this CDR3. The chain couples TRBV9 to TRBJ2-2; D remains unclear. The CDR3 sequence is 13 residues long. Germline loops: CDR1 SGDLS, CDR2 YYNGEE. The V and J ends lost 0 bases and 5 bases respectively, with 5 bases between them. CDR3 protein: CASSVVGTGELFF. CDR3 sequence (DNA): TGTGCCAGCAGCGTAGTGGGGACCGGGGAGCTGTTTTTT.

The CDR3 DNA follows: TGCGCCAGCAGCTTGATGCGACAGGCCTACGAGCAGTACTTC. It encodes CASSLMRQAYEQYF. The chain is built from TRBV5-1 and TRBJ2-7, with D possibly matching TRBD1 (6 bases). Trimming shortened V by 1 base and J by 2 bases, and 10 bases separated the two germline ends. Germline lookup yields CDR1 SGHRS and CDR2 YFSETQ. The CDR3 is made up of 14 amino acids.